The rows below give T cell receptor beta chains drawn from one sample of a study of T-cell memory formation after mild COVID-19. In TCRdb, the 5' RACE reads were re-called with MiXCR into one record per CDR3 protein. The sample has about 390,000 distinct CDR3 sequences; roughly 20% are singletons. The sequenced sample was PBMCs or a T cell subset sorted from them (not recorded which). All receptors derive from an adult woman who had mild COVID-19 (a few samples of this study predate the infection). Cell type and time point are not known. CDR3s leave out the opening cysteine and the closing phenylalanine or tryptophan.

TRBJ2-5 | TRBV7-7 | ASSEVSGTLQETQY
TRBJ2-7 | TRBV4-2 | ASSQDSGSYEQY
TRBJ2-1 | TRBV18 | ASSLDRDNEQF
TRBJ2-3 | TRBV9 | ASSAFGQLTDTQY
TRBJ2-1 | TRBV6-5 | ASSPPHTSSYNEQF
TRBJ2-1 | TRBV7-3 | ASSLIPIAGGGYNEQF
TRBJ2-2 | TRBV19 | ASSMGRKAGELF
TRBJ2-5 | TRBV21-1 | ASSKGFDGGKVRETQY
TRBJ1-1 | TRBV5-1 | ASSLVGQGGTEAF
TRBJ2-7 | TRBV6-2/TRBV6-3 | ASGVSRVEQY
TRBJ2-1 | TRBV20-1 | SSDRVNHYYNEQF
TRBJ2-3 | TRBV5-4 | VNGGPDTDTQY
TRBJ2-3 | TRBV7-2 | ASTRDRITDTQY
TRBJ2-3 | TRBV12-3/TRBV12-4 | ASSRSWGGTDTQY
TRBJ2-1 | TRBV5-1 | ASMRGGRNEQF
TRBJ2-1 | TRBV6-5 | ASRRGARFEDNEQF
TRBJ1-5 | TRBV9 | ASSGGGGVYQPQH
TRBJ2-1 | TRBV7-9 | ASSLEALVGNEQF
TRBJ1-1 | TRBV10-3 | ATSRTGERTEAF
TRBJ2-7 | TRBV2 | ASSEGIVGNEQY
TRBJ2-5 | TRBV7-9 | ASSPGRAKETQY
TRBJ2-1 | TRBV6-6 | ASRLPGSGRQRYNEQF
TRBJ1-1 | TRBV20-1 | SARDPRQGKKEAF
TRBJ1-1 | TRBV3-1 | ASSHYTMAGPYTEAF
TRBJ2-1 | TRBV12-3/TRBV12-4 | ASSLVGGRDEQF
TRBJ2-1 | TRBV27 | ASSTSGGYNEQF
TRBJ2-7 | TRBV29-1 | SVEVGTAYEQY
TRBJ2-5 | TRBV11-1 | ASSRGLAAKETQY
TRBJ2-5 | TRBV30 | AWSTVGETQY
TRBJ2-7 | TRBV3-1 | ASSQGGEYYEQY
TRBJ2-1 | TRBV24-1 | ATSDRTGALF
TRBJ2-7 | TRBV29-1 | SVADSGHHYEQY
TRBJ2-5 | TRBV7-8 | ASSATGTLETQY
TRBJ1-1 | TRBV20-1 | SARRGRNTEAF
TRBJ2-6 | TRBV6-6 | ASSYSGGAGANVLT
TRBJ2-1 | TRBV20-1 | SAPRPFSYNEQF
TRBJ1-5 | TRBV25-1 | ASSEGTGEVQPQH
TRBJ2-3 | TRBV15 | ATSRRTGFTDTQY
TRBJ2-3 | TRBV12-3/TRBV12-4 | ASSLGEVVNTQY
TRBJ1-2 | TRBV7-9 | ASSLVARAVYGYT
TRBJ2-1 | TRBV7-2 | ASSLNPGTGFYNEQF